What follows is one T cell receptor beta chain and its context. Its antigen remains unidentified. From germline, CDR1 is MDHEN and CDR2 SYDVKM. The CDR3 loop spans 17 amino acids. Trimming removed 5 bases from V and 0 bases from J; junction bases left unmatched: 10. The sample originates from a study of T cell responses to AZD1222 COVID-19 vaccine. Study results and caveats: After the peak T cell response, and only then, were repertoires sampled.

It was second doses at about 4 or about 12 weeks that were pooled. Profiled with immunoSEQ multiplex PCR; TCRdb holds only in-frame clones, not every one. This repertoire shows under 130,000 clones, 87% found once; its top ten account for 2% to 2.5%. Sequences were derived from peripheral blood, sampled 28 days after the second AZD1222 dose. The sequence came from an adult who received the AZD1222 COVID-19 vaccine. This sequence joins TRBV28 and TRBJ2-3; TRBD2 matches 8 bases. The CDR3 DNA follows: TGTGCCAGCAGTCTAATAGGGACTAGAGTAAGCACAGATACGCAGTATTTT. Translated: CASSLIGTRVSTDTQYF.